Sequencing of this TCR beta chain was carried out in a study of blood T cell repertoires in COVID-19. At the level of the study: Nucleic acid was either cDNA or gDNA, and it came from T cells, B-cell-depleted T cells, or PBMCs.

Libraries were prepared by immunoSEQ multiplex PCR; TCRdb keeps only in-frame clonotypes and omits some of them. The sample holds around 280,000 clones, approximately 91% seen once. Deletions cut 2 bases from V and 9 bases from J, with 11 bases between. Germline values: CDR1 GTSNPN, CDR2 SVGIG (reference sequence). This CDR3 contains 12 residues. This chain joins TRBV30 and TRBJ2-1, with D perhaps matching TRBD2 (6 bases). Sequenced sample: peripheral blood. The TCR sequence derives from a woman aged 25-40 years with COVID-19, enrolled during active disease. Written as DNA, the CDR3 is TGTGCCTGGAGTCCTAGCGTCAGTGAGCAGTTCTTC. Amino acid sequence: CAWSPSVSEQFF.